A selection of T cell receptor beta chains follows, all from one sample in a study of cytomegalovirus exposure and HLA in healthy donors. The method was immunoSEQ multiplex PCR; TCRdb's version includes in-frame clones alone and lacks a portion of them. The top ten clones hold 11% of a sample with 100,000 to 150,000 clones, roughly four fifths of them seen once. Specimen: PBMCs. The receptor set was obtained from a male donor in good health and CMV-seropositive. Each CDR3 is given with its conserved first and last residue. A D gene is named only where the DNA matches it firmly. Clone size is stated in some rows and not others, as once, few, many or a class when expanded.

J,D,size,V,DNA,CDR3
TRBJ2-1,TRBD2,NA,TRBV9,TGTGCCAGCAGCGTAACTAGCGGTTACAATGAGCAGTTCTTC,CASSVTSGYNEQFF
TRBJ2-7,NA,NA,TRBV2,TGTGCCAGCAGTGGAATCCTAGGCTACGAGCAGTACTTC,CASSGILGYEQYF
TRBJ2-2,NA,few,TRBV27,TGTGCCAGCAGTTTTCGGACGGGGAGGATAAACACCGGGGAGCTGTTTTTT,CASSFRTGRINTGELFF
TRBJ2-3,TRBD1,NA,TRBV28,TGTGCCAGCAGTTTACAGGGGGCAGATACGCAGTATTTT,CASSLQGADTQYF
TRBJ2-1,TRBD1,NA,TRBV6-5,TGTGCCAGCAGTTACCCGGGACAGGGGGTCGAGCAGTTCTTC,CASSYPGQGVEQFF
TRBJ1-5,TRBD1,NA,TRBV10-3,TGTGCCATCAGGGACAGGGACAATAGCAATCAGCCCCAGCATTTT,CAIRDRDNSNQPQHF
TRBJ2-7,NA,NA,TRBV28,TGTGCCAGCAGTTTAGAGGCGTACGAGCAGTACTTC,CASSLEAYEQYF
TRBJ2-5,TRBD2,NA,TRBV2,TGTGCCAGCCTATCCCCGGGGGGTGAGACCCAGTACTTC,CASLSPGGETQYF
TRBJ2-2,NA,NA,TRBV28,TGTGCCAGCTGGGGACTGACGGACACCGGGGAGCTGTTTTTT,CASWGLTDTGELFF
TRBJ2-3,TRBD1,NA,TRBV6-1,TGTGCCAGCGGCGGGACAGGGGGTAGGAATACGCAGTATTTT,CASGGTGGRNTQYF
TRBJ2-7,NA,NA,TRBV5-6,TGTGCCAGCAGTCTTTTCCGGGGGACAGAAGATTACGAGCAGTACTTC,CASSLFRGTEDYEQYF
TRBJ2-1,NA,NA,TRBV4-2,TGTGCCAGCAGCCAAGATCAGGGGACCTTCCCCTCCTACAATGAGCAGTTCTTC,CASSQDQGTFPSYNEQFF
TRBJ2-7,NA,NA,TRBV6-4,TGTGCCAGCACCTATAAAGGGCCCCGGGAGGAGCAGTACTTC,CASTYKGPREEQYF
TRBJ1-4,NA,NA,TRBV18,TGTGCCAGCTCCCCCGGTGGGGGGGCAACTAATGAAAAACTGTTTTTT,CASSPGGGATNEKLFF
TRBJ2-2,TRBD2,NA,TRBV28,TGTGCCAGCAGTCGAGGACTAGCGGGAGACGGGGAGCTGTTTTTT,CASSRGLAGDGELFF
TRBJ2-7,NA,once,TRBV4-3,TGCGCCAGCAGCCAAGGTTCCGGGTCCTACGAGCAGTACTTC,CASSQGSGSYEQYF
TRBJ2-1,TRBD1,NA,TRBV7-9,TGTGCCAGCAGCTTCGGACAGGGTGTAGGCAATGAGCAGTTCTTC,CASSFGQGVGNEQFF
TRBJ1-2,NA,NA,TRBV20-1,TGCAGTGCTAGAGATCGGAGGGGCTACACCTTC,CSARDRRGYTF
TRBJ2-4,NA,NA,TRBV10-3,TGTGCCATCGGCGGGGGCGGGACCTCCGGGTCCAAAAACAGTCAGTACTTC,CAIGGGGTSGSKNSQYF
TRBJ2-2,TRBD1,NA,TRBV4-2,TGTGCCAGCAGCCAAAGGACAGGGAGCACCGGGGAGCTGTTTTTT,CASSQRTGSTGELFF
TRBJ1-2,NA,NA,TRBV7-2,TGTGCCAGCAGCCCCCGACGGGACTTCCTAGCTAACTATGGCTACACCTTC,CASSPRRDFLANYGYTF
TRBJ2-2,NA,NA,TRBV2,TGTGCCAGCACTCGAGGGCCGAGCGGGGAGCTGTTTTTT,CASTRGPSGELFF
TRBJ2-5,NA,NA,TRBV2,TGTGCCAGCACCGGGGTTGAGACCCAGTACTTC,CASTGVETQYF
TRBJ1-1,NA,few,TRBV28,TGTGCCAGCAGTTTGATTATCGGACAACCCTTTGGCACTGAAGCTTTCTTT,CASSLIIGQPFGTEAFF
TRBJ2-2,NA,once,TRBV28,TGTGCCAGCAGTAGGTATAGCCGTGATACGGGGGAGCTGTTTTTT,CASSRYSRDTGELFF
TRBJ2-1,TRBD1,NA,TRBV18,TGTGCCAGCTCACCCGGGACAGGGAGTAACAATGAGCAGTTCTTC,CASSPGTGSNNEQFF
TRBJ1-1,NA,NA,TRBV5-6,TGTGCCAGCAGCCCACGATGGGGGGGCTACACTGAAGCTTTCTTT,CASSPRWGGYTEAFF
TRBJ2-5,NA,NA,TRBV11-2,TGTGCCAGCACCGGATCCCCAGCGGTCCAAGAGACCCAGTACTTC,CASTGSPAVQETQYF
TRBJ2-5,NA,NA,TRBV5-6,TGTGCCAGCAGTTTTTCCTCGGGGGGCGAGACCCAGTACTTC,CASSFSSGGETQYF
TRBJ2-6,NA,NA,TRBV2,TGTGCCAGCATTCTAAGGGAGTTGTGGGGCTCTGGGGCCAACGTCCTGACTTTC,CASILRELWGSGANVLTF
TRBJ2-5,NA,NA,TRBV12-5,TGTGCTAGTGGTTCAACCACTTCGGGGACCCAGTACTTC,CASGSTTSGTQYF
TRBJ2-3,NA,NA,TRBV5-6,TGTGCCAGCAGCTTGTGGGGTTTCACAGGAAATACGCAGTATTTT,CASSLWGFTGNTQYF
TRBJ2-3,TRBD2,NA,TRBV27,TGTGCCAGCTCGGACGGGACGGTGAGACTAGCCTATAGCACAGATACGCAGTATTTT,CASSDGTVRLAYSTDTQYF
TRBJ1-2,TRBD1,NA,TRBV9,TGTGCCAGCAGCGAGGACAGGGGCAACTATGGCTACACCTTC,CASSEDRGNYGYTF
TRBJ1-2,NA,NA,TRBV7-9,TGTTCCAGCAGCTTGAGGGATGGCTACACCTTC,CSSSLRDGYTF
TRBJ1-2,TRBD1,medium-sized,TRBV28,TGTGCCAGCACCCCGGACAGGGGGAGTAACTATGGCTACACCTTC,CASTPDRGSNYGYTF
TRBJ2-7,NA,NA,TRBV15,TGTGCCACCGGACATAGTTACGAGCAGTACTTC,CATGHSYEQYF
TRBJ1-5,NA,NA,TRBV6-5,TGTGCCAGCAGGCTGGACATCCGAGGCGATCAGCCCCAGCATTTT,CASRLDIRGDQPQHF
TRBJ1-1,NA,NA,TRBV29-1,TGCAGCGTTGAAGATCCTACAGTCAGTACTGAAGCTTTCTTT,CSVEDPTVSTEAFF
TRBJ2-3,TRBD2,NA,TRBV25-1,TGTGCCAGCAGTGAAGCTAGAGCGGGAGCAACAGATACGCAGTATTTT,CASSEARAGATDTQYF
TRBJ2-5,NA,NA,TRBV19,TGTGCCAGTAGTTCCAGGTCGGTCCAGCAAGAGACCCAGTACTTC,CASSSRSVQQETQYF
TRBJ2-2,TRBD1,NA,TRBV6-1,TGTGCCAGCAGTGAACAGACAGGGGTGGGCACCGGGGAGCTGTTTTTT,CASSEQTGVGTGELFF
TRBJ1-5,NA,NA,TRBV7-3,TGTGCCAGCAGCTCCCGTCAGGGGCTCAATCAGCCCCAGCATTTT,CASSSRQGLNQPQHF
TRBJ2-3,NA,NA,TRBV9,TGTGCCAGCAGCGTAGGTGGGGGCATGAGCACAGATACGCAGTATTTT,CASSVGGGMSTDTQYF
TRBJ2-7,TRBD2,NA,TRBV4-2,TGTGCCAGCAGCCAAGAGGTAATGGTCGGACGGGAGGGCCACTACGAGCAGTACTTC,CASSQEVMVGREGHYEQYF
TRBJ1-3,NA,NA,TRBV7-2,TGTGCCAGCAGCTTAGGCGTGCGAGGAAACACCATATATTTT,CASSLGVRGNTIYF
TRBJ2-7,TRBD2,few,TRBV15,TGTGCCACCAGCAGAGCGCTAGGGAGGGTCTACGAGCAGTACTTC,CATSRALGRVYEQYF
TRBJ2-7,NA,NA,TRBV10-2,TGCGCCAGCAGTGACCTTGGGACAAGAGGATACGAGCAGTACTTC,CASSDLGTRGYEQYF